Listed below are T cell receptor beta chains from one sample, sequenced in a study of tumor-infiltrating lymphocytes in localized non-small cell lung cancer. Assay used: immunoSEQ multiplex PCR; TCRdb lists only in-frame clones, some missing. The table includes approximately 12,000 clones, 65% to 85% detected once. What was sequenced was uninvolved lung tissue not adjacent to the tumor. The receptor set was obtained from a human donor with non-small cell lung cancer. Both conserved end residues are part of each CDR3. A D gene is named only where the DNA matches it firmly. Not all rows give a size; the values are once, few, many and, for expanded clones, a class.

cdr3_aa,cdr3_nt,j_call,d_call,clone_size,v_call,cdr3_length
CASPVAGANPTSTGELFF,TGCGCCAGCCCGGTGGCAGGGGCGAATCCGACGAGCACCGGGGAGCTGTTTTTT,TRBJ2-2,-,-,TRBV23-1,18
CASSARGLIHSPLHF,TGTGCCAGCAGCGCTCGCGGCCTCATACATTCACCCCTCCACTTT,TRBJ1-6,-,few,TRBV5-8,15
CASSVDGRSPIPFF,TGTGCCAGCAGCGTAGATGGTCGTAGTCCCATCCCTTTCTTT,TRBJ1-1,-,-,TRBV9,14
CASSLRLAGNEQFF,TGTGCCAGCAGCTTGAGACTAGCGGGGAATGAGCAGTTCTTC,TRBJ2-1,TRBD2,-,TRBV13,14
CSVDQWNSNYGYTF,TGCAGCGTCGATCAATGGAACTCTAACTATGGCTACACCTTC,TRBJ1-2,-,-,TRBV29-1,14
CASSVQLNTEAFF,TGTGCCAGTAGTGTACAGCTGAACACTGAAGCTTTCTTT,TRBJ1-1,-,-,TRBV19,13
CASSPGPFTDTQYF,TGTGCCAGCAGCCCGGGACCATTCACAGATACGCAGTATTTT,TRBJ2-3,-,-,TRBV7-2,14
CASRGTGRTEAFF,TGCGCCAGCAGGGGGACAGGACGAACTGAAGCTTTCTTT,TRBJ1-1,TRBD1,-,TRBV10-2,13
CASSRGGRNTGELFF,TGTGCCAGTAGTAGGGGGGGAAGAAACACCGGGGAGCTGTTTTTT,TRBJ2-2,TRBD2,-,TRBV19,15
CASSFSGTRDEQYF,TGTGCCAGCAGCTTTTCCGGGACACGCGACGAGCAGTACTTC,TRBJ2-7,-,-,TRBV14,14
CASSQERGLGSGYNEQFF,TGCGCCAGCAGCCAAGAAAGGGGGCTTGGTAGCGGATACAATGAGCAGTTCTTC,TRBJ2-1,-,-,TRBV4-1,18
CASSQGFAPNTEAFF,TGCGCCAGCAGCCAAGGATTTGCACCGAACACTGAAGCTTTCTTT,TRBJ1-1,-,medium-sized,TRBV4-1,15
CASSLRTGSYNEQFF,TGTGCCAGCAGCTTGAGGACAGGGTCGTACAATGAGCAGTTCTTC,TRBJ2-1,TRBD1,-,TRBV7-2,15
CASSETSDGGGTEAFF,TGTGCCAGCAGTGAAACGTCGGACGGTGGGGGGACTGAAGCTTTCTTT,TRBJ1-1,-,-,TRBV6-1,16
CATSMSQGLGGYTF,TGTGCCACCAGCATGAGCCAGGGGTTGGGTGGCTACACCTTC,TRBJ1-2,-,once,TRBV15,14
CASSRQGAYTGELFF,TGTGCCAGCAGCCGACAGGGGGCGTACACCGGGGAGCTGTTTTTT,TRBJ2-2,TRBD1,-,TRBV7-2,15
CASSLALGGPSSPLHF,TGTGCCAGCAGCTTAGCGCTGGGGGGACCGAGTTCACCCCTCCACTTT,TRBJ1-6,-,-,TRBV7-2,16
CASSLAPGRKRGYTF,TGTGCCAGCAGCTTAGCCCCAGGGAGGAAGCGCGGCTACACCTTC,TRBJ1-2,-,-,TRBV7-8,15
CASSHAGNQPQHF,TGTGCCAGCAGCCATGCAGGGAATCAGCCCCAGCATTTT,TRBJ1-5,-,-,TRBV13,13
CASKSPVGGNTIYF,TGTGCCAGCAAGTCACCGGTGGGTGGAAACACCATATATTTT,TRBJ1-3,-,-,TRBV2,14
CASSVGGRVASYEQYF,TGTGCCAGCAGCGTGGGAGGGAGGGTGGCTTCCTACGAGCAGTACTTC,TRBJ2-7,TRBD2,-,TRBV5-4,16
CASSPTGGYEAFF,TGTGCCAGCTCACCAACCGGTGGGTATGAAGCTTTCTTT,TRBJ1-1,-,-,TRBV18,13
CASSLSQGVTGELFF,TGCGCCAGCAGCTTATCCCAGGGGGTCACCGGGGAGCTGTTTTTT,TRBJ2-2,TRBD1,-,TRBV5-1,15
CASSSTGSTDTQYF,TGTGCCAGCAGTTCGACAGGGAGCACAGATACGCAGTATTTT,TRBJ2-3,TRBD1,once,TRBV25-1,14
CASSQGGTSGHNEQFF,TGCGCCAGCAGCCAAGGGGGGACTAGCGGGCACAATGAGCAGTTCTTC,TRBJ2-1,TRBD2,-,TRBV4-1,16
CASSLSRFGTGYTF,TGTGCCAGCAGCTTGTCCAGGTTCGGAACCGGCTACACCTTC,TRBJ1-2,-,-,TRBV5-8,14
CASSEGARETQYF,TGTGCCAGCAGTGAGGGGGCCCGGGAGACCCAGTACTTC,TRBJ2-5,-,-,TRBV2,13
CALQAAYNSPLHF,TGTGCCTTGCAGGCCGCTTATAATTCACCCCTCCACTTT,TRBJ1-6,-,few,TRBV30,13
CASSRDSISYEQYF,TGTGCCAGCAGTCGGGACAGCATTTCCTACGAGCAGTACTTC,TRBJ2-7,TRBD1,-,TRBV28,14
CAIRGRQDTEAFF,TGTGCCATCAGGGGACGCCAAGATACTGAAGCTTTCTTT,TRBJ1-1,-,-,TRBV10-3,13
CASSRTGPSHGELFF,TGTGCCAGCAGCCGAACGGGACCTTCCCACGGGGAGCTGTTTTTT,TRBJ2-2,-,few,TRBV7-2,15
CAISGLEGIEQFF,TGTGCCATCAGTGGTTTGGAGGGTATTGAGCAGTTCTTC,TRBJ2-1,-,-,TRBV10-3,13
CASSEGVRTEAFF,TGTGCCAGCAGTGAAGGGGTACGCACTGAAGCTTTCTTT,TRBJ1-1,-,-,TRBV6-1,13
CASRKVTGNTEAFF,TGTGCCAGCAGAAAAGTGACAGGGAACACTGAAGCTTTCTTT,TRBJ1-1,-,-,TRBV6-6,14
CASSFAGRLQETQYF,TGTGCCAGCAGCTTCGCCGGCCGGCTCCAAGAGACCCAGTACTTC,TRBJ2-5,-,once,TRBV7-9,15